The clone carrying this T cell receptor (beta chain) was observed a few times. Its target is unknown. The data derive from a study of T cells in Graves' hyperthyroidism and ophthalmopathy. Study-wide findings and caveats: Most expanded thyroid clonotypes above 0.001 also appeared in blood.

CDR3 length equals 14 residues. The germline V gene encodes CDR1 MNHNS and CDR2 SASEGT. Trimming took 4 bases from V and 5 from J, leaving 12 bases between them. RNA transcripts were the template for amplifying TCR beta CDR3 regions. Researchers ran a first-round RT-PCR on the TCR CDR3 using the HTBI primer set. TCRdb passed the multiplex PCR reads through MiXCR, listing each CDR3 protein once. The table includes more than 600,000 distinct CDR3 sequences, less than 20% detected once. Hyperthyroidism in the patients, aged 18 to 65, was newly diagnosed and under 2 months in duration. Exclusion of a patient resulted from uncontrolled infection, other autoimmune disease, pregnancy or lactation.

The V and J genes are TRBV6-1 and TRBJ2-1, with D possibly being TRBD1 (6 bases). The source of this sequence is a man aged 18 to 30 with Graves' hyperthyroidism. Sequencing input: blood. This CDR3 reads CASSARQADNEQFF. The CDR3 bases are TGTGCCAGCAGTGCCCGACAGGCAGACAATGAGCAGTTCTTC.